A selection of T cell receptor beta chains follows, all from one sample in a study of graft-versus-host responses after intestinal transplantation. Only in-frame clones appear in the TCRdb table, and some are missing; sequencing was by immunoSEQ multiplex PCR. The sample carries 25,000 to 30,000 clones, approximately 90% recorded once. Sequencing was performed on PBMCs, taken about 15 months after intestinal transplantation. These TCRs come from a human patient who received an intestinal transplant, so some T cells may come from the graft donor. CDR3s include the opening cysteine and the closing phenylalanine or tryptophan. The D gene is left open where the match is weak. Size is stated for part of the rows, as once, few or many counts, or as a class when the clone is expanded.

CASREQGRETQYF,TGTGCCAGCAGAGAACAGGGTCGAGAGACCCAGTACTTC,TRBJ2-5,.,.,TRBV27
CASPGRDFGWDTQYF,TGTGCCAGCCCAGGGAGGGACTTCGGGTGGGATACGCAGTATTTT,TRBJ2-3,few,TRBD2,TRBV11-2
CSAGTGHYGYTF,TGCAGCGCCGGGACAGGGCACTATGGCTACACCTTC,TRBJ1-2,few,TRBD1,TRBV29-1
CASSLDSSYNEQFF,TGTGCCAGCAGCTTAGACAGCTCCTACAATGAGCAGTTCTTC,TRBJ2-1,.,.,TRBV11-3
CASSRSEHQVRDTQYF,TGTGCCAGCTCACGGTCGGAACACCAAGTCAGAGATACGCAGTATTTT,TRBJ2-3,.,.,TRBV18
CASSLGAGGIRPYEQYF,TGTGCCAGCAGCTTAGGCGCGGGGGGTATACGGCCGTACGAGCAGTACTTC,TRBJ2-7,.,TRBD2,TRBV13
CASSRGFGAAYEQYF,TGTGCCAGCTCGAGAGGCTTCGGAGCTGCGTACGAGCAGTACTTC,TRBJ2-7,.,.,TRBV11-2
CASSLNRGGAEETQYF,TGTGCCAGCAGCTTGAATCGTGGAGGAGCGGAAGAGACCCAGTACTTC,TRBJ2-5,once,.,TRBV5-6
CASSYRGTGALNEKLFF,TGTGCCAGCAGCTATAGGGGGACAGGGGCCCTAAATGAAAAACTGTTTTTT,TRBJ1-4,.,TRBD1,TRBV7-3
CASSPRGDHGGAFF,TGTGCCAGCAGCCCAAGGGGGGATCACGGGGGAGCTTTCTTT,TRBJ1-1,.,.,TRBV13
CASSLASETQYF,TGTGCCAGCAGCTTAGCAAGCGAGACCCAGTACTTC,TRBJ2-5,.,.,TRBV7-8
CASSTGGYGYTF,TGTGCCAGCAGCACCGGGGGCTATGGCTACACCTTC,TRBJ1-2,.,.,TRBV27
CASSYPGTGGGYGYTF,TGTGCCAGCAGTTACCCCGGGACAGGGGGCGGCTATGGCTACACCTTC,TRBJ1-2,.,TRBD1,TRBV6-5
CASSQEWYNYGYTF,TGCGCCAGCAGCCAAGAATGGTATAACTATGGCTACACCTTC,TRBJ1-2,.,.,TRBV4-3
CASQGSYNSPLHF,TGCGCCAGTCAGGGATCCTATAATTCACCCCTCCACTTT,TRBJ1-6,.,.,TRBV10-2
CASRIPTGGKDYEQYF,TGCGCCAGCAGAATTCCGACAGGGGGGAAGGACTACGAGCAGTACTTC,TRBJ2-7,.,TRBD1,TRBV5-1
CATSRATPKRTSGSAGELFF,TGTGCCACCAGCAGAGCCACGCCAAAAAGGACTAGCGGGAGTGCCGGGGAGCTGTTTTTT,TRBJ2-2,.,TRBD2,TRBV15
CASLGQDRDGYTF,TGTGCCAGCCTTGGACAGGATAGGGATGGCTACACCTTC,TRBJ1-2,.,TRBD1,TRBV28
CASSQAGAGDNEQFF,TGCGCCAGCAGCCAAGCAGGGGCAGGAGACAATGAGCAGTTCTTC,TRBJ2-1,.,.,TRBV4-3
CASAGQVDQPQHF,TGTGCCAGCGCGGGGCAGGTGGATCAGCCCCAGCATTTT,TRBJ1-5,.,.,TRBV28
CASSRTGTGFSYEQYF,TGTGCCAGCAGCCGGACCGGGACAGGGTTTTCCTACGAGCAGTACTTC,TRBJ2-7,.,TRBD1,TRBV7-6
CASSPVGYDEQFF,TGTGCCAGCTCACCGGTGGGCTATGATGAGCAGTTCTTC,TRBJ2-1,.,.,TRBV18
CASSLRGTYEQYF,TGTGCCAGCAGCTTAAGGGGGACCTACGAGCAGTACTTC,TRBJ2-7,.,.,TRBV7-9
CASRNRASRYGYTF,TGTGCCAGCAGGAACAGGGCTTCTCGCTATGGCTACACCTTC,TRBJ1-2,.,.,TRBV28
CASSSATSRSSTEAFF,TGTGCCAGCAGTTCCGCGACGTCGAGGTCGAGCACTGAAGCTTTCTTT,TRBJ1-1,.,.,TRBV6-5
CATAYLRGEKLFF,TGTGCCACTGCCTACCTCCGGGGTGAAAAACTGTTTTTT,TRBJ1-4,.,.,TRBV19
CASNKASGGARNTGELFF,TGTGCCAGCAATAAGGCTAGCGGGGGGGCCCGGAACACCGGGGAGCTGTTTTTT,TRBJ2-2,.,TRBD2,TRBV2
CSVERGDTLPEEQFF,TGCAGCGTTGAAAGAGGCGACACACTCCCAGAAGAGCAGTTCTTC,TRBJ2-1,once,.,TRBV29-1
CASKLGSPPNEQFF,TGTGCCAGCAAACTAGGATCCCCCCCCAATGAGCAGTTCTTC,TRBJ2-1,.,.,TRBV27
CASSPSGMPGQPQHF,TGTGCCAGTAGTCCGAGCGGGATGCCCGGTCAGCCCCAGCATTTT,TRBJ1-5,.,.,TRBV19
CASSPTKVGHNGYTF,TGTGCCAGCTCACCAACAAAGGTCGGGCACAATGGCTACACCTTC,TRBJ1-2,.,.,TRBV18
CASSRQTREGETQYF,TGCGCCAGCAGCCGACAGACCAGGGAAGGAGAGACCCAGTACTTC,TRBJ2-5,.,.,TRBV4-1
CASSYSGPGELFF,TGTGCCAGCAGTTACTCGGGGCCAGGGGAGCTGTTTTTT,TRBJ2-2,few,.,TRBV6-5
CASSSGQGPYGYTF,TGTGCCAGCAGCTCAGGACAGGGTCCCTATGGCTACACCTTC,TRBJ1-2,once,TRBD1,TRBV7-9
CASSTTWNDQPQHF,TGTGCCAGTAGTACAACCTGGAACGATCAGCCCCAGCATTTT,TRBJ1-5,.,.,TRBV19
CASSSRSNQPQHF,TGTGCCAGCAGCTCCAGGTCCAATCAGCCCCAGCATTTT,TRBJ1-5,.,.,TRBV19
CASGTSDSYNEQFF,TGTGCCAGCGGTACCAGCGATTCCTACAATGAGCAGTTCTTC,TRBJ2-1,.,.,TRBV5-6
CASSYGLGNEQFF,TGTGCCAGCAGTTACGGGCTGGGGAATGAGCAGTTCTTC,TRBJ2-1,.,.,TRBV6-5
CASSSGGNGNTIYF,TGTGCCAGCAGCTCCGGGGGAAATGGAAACACCATATATTTT,TRBJ1-3,.,.,TRBV11-2
CASSYGGQDYGYTF,TGTGCCAGCAGTTACGGCGGGCAGGACTATGGCTACACCTTC,TRBJ1-2,.,.,TRBV6-6
CAWSPGGRLPNEKLFF,TGTGCCTGGAGTCCGGGTGGCCGCCTCCCTAATGAAAAACTGTTTTTT,TRBJ1-4,.,.,TRBV30
CASSRDRSLTNEKLFF,TGTGCCAGCTCCCGGGACAGGTCGTTAACTAATGAAAAACTGTTTTTT,TRBJ1-4,.,TRBD1,TRBV18